This is a list of T cell receptor beta chains from one sample in a study of regulatory T cells in long-lasting Graves disease. Each CDR3 protein is one row after TCRdb ran MiXCR on the multiplex PCR reads. The table shows hundreds of thousands of distinct CDR3 sequences, with 15% to 20% occurring only once. The material was peripheral blood mononuclear cells (PBMCs), obtained when the disease was refractory, from a patient treated with antithyroid drugs. Receptors originate from a female donor with Graves disease. The CDR3 runs from the conserved cysteine through the conserved F or W. A D gene is named only where the DNA matches it firmly. Rows give clone size only sometimes, using once, few, many, or a class for an expanded clone.

length,V,D,size,J,DNA,CDR3
15,TRBV2,NA,many,TRBJ1-4,TGTGCCAGCAAGGGTCGGCTTAGGGATAATGAAAAACTGTTTTTT,CASKGRLRDNEKLFF
16,TRBV20-1,TRBD1,NA,TRBJ2-2,TGCAGTGCAAGGGGGCTAGCCCCAACGAACACCGGGGAGCTGTTTTTT,CSARGLAPTNTGELFF
18,TRBV5-1,TRBD2,NA,TRBJ2-5,TGCGCCAGCAGCTTGGGGGCTAGCGGGAGAATGGACCAAGAGACCCAGTACTTC,CASSLGASGRMDQETQYF
17,TRBV19,NA,many,TRBJ2-7,TGTGCCAGTAGGCCCCGTCGGGACCCTTCACAAGGCTACGAGCAGTACTTC,CASRPRRDPSQGYEQYF
17,TRBV6-1,NA,NA,TRBJ2-3,TGTGCCAGCAGTCTTCATCTAGTCGCGGAGACTTCAGATACGCAGTATTTT,CASSLHLVAETSDTQYF
13,TRBV20-1,NA,few,TRBJ2-5,TGCAGTGCTAGCATGGGCAGGGAGGAGACCCAGTACTTC,CSASMGREETQYF
18,TRBV12-3/TRBV12-4,TRBD1,few,TRBJ2-2,TGTGCCAGCAGTTTCGGCAGGGGGCGCCGGGTGGACACCGGGGAGCTGTTTTTT,CASSFGRGRRVDTGELFF
14,TRBV5-1,NA,NA,TRBJ2-5,TGCGCCAGCAGCTTGCAAGGGGCCCAAGAGACCCAGTACTTC,CASSLQGAQETQYF
16,TRBV7-3,NA,NA,TRBJ2-7,TGTGCCAGCAGCCCGGGGATCGTAAAGAGATCCTACGAGCAGTACTTC,CASSPGIVKRSYEQYF
13,TRBV28,NA,many,TRBJ2-7,TGTGCCAGCAGTGCCCCCGGGCTTGCCGAGCAGTACTTC,CASSAPGLAEQYF